This T cell receptor beta chain was profiled in a study of regulatory T cells in long-lasting Graves disease. Trimming cost V 2 bases and J 13 bases; bases outside gene matches: 8. Germline assignment: CDR1 MGHRA and CDR2 YSYEKL. The CDR3 is made up of 14 amino acids. As to time point: persistent/refractory GD, antithyroid drugs over 5 years with positive TRAb. PBMC-extracted RNA yielded the TCR library. CDR3 regions were amplified by Arm-PCR using iRepertoire HTBI primers to build TCR beta libraries. TCRdb redid the calling of the multiplex PCR reads with MiXCR, one entry per CDR3 protein. Here the sample spans 300,000 to 350,000 distinct CDR3 sequences, 15% to 20% being singletons.

The receptor comes from a female donor with Graves disease. V gene TRBV4-1 combines with J gene TRBJ1-4; TRBD1 matches 9 bases. Sequencing was performed on peripheral blood mononuclear cells (PBMCs), taken when the disease was refractory, from a patient treated with antithyroid drugs. The CDR3 here is CASSQTGGRRGLFF. For the CDR3, the DNA is TGCGCCAGCAGCCAAACAGGGGGCCGGAGAGGACTGTTTTTT.